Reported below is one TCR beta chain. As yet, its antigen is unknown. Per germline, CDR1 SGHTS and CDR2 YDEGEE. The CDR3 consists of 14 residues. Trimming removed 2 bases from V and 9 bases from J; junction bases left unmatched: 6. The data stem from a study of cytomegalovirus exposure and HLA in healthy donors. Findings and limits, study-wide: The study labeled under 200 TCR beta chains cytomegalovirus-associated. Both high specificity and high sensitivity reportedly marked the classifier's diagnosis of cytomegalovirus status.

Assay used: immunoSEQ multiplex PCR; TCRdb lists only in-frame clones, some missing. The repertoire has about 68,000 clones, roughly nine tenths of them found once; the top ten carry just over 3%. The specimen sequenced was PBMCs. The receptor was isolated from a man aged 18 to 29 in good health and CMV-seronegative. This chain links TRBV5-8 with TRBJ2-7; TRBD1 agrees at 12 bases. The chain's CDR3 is CASSFTGTGGGQYF. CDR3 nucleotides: TGTGCCAGCAGCTTTACCGGGACAGGGGGCGGGCAGTACTTC.